This entry concerns a single T cell receptor beta chain. Its antigen is currently unknown. The sample comes from a study of T cells in localized non-small cell lung cancer. Whole-study results and caveats: Heterogeneity stays possible, as sequencing covered only one tumor region. Elevated blood T cell density was associated with longer overall survival. Tumor trailed uninvolved adjacent lung in T cell clonality, which peaked there. Adjacent lung was found to contain a median about 50 of the top 100 tumor clones.

Profiling relied on immunoSEQ multiplex PCR, and the TCRdb table lists in-frame clones only, not all of them. The sample gives about 53,000 clones, over 70% of which show up once; 17% is in the top ten. This CDR3 is 13 amino acids long. Trimming shortened V by 3 bases and J by 1 base, and 7 bases separated the two germline ends. Germline CDR1 reads SGHTS; CDR2 reads YDEGEE. The TCR comes from a man aged 35 to 70 with stage III lung adenocarcinoma. This chain uses TRBV5-8 with TRBJ1-2; D is unclear. The sequencing here drew on peripheral blood mononuclear cells, taken before any cancer treatment. The CDR3 region has the DNA TGTGCCAGCAGCTGGGAGGTTAACTATGGCTACACCTTC. Residues: CASSWEVNYGYTF.